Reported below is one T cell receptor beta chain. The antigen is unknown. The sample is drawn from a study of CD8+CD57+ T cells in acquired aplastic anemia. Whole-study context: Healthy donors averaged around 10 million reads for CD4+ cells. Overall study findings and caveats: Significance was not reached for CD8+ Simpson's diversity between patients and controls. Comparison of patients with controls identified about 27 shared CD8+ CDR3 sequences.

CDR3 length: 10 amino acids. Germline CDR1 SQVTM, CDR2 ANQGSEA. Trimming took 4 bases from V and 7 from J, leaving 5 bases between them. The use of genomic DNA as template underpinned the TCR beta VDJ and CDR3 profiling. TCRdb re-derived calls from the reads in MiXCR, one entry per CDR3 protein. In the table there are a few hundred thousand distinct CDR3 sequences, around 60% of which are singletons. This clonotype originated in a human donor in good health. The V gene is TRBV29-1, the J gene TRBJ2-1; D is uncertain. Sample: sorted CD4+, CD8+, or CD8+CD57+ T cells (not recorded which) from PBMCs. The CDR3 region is CSVASNEQFF. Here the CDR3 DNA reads TGCAGCGTTGCCTCGAATGAGCAGTTCTTC.